A selection of T cell receptor beta chains follows, all from one sample in a study of early T cells in non-severe SARS-CoV-2 infection. MiXCR was run by TCRdb on the 5' RACE reads, yielding one entry per CDR3 protein. The sample records tens of thousands of distinct CDR3 sequences, under 15% being singletons. Sample: whole blood. The receptors were sampled from an adult who was a healthcare worker with PCR-confirmed SARS-CoV-2 infection or an uninfected control (not recorded which). The CDR3 runs from the conserved cysteine through the conserved F or W. D genes are given only for firm matches. The size of a clone is reported for some rows only, either as once, few or many, or as a class for expanded clones.

>.|TRBJ1-3|TRBD1|TRBV20-1
CSARGETGGNGNTIYF
TGCAGTGCTAGAGGGGAGACAGGGGGCAATGGAAACACCATATATTTT
>.|TRBJ2-7|TRBD2|TRBV12-3/TRBV12-4
CASSPGLASYEQYF
TGTGCCAGCAGTCCCGGACTAGCGAGCTACGAGCAGTACTTC
>.|TRBJ2-7|TRBD2|TRBV6-5
CASRISGSGTYEQYF
TGTGCCAGCAGGATTAGCGGGAGTGGTACCTACGAGCAGTACTTC
>few|TRBJ2-2|.|TRBV7-9
CASSYPGSRAGELFF
TGTGCCAGCAGCTATCCGGGATCAAGGGCCGGGGAGCTGTTTTTT
>many|TRBJ1-6|.|TRBV14
CASSQNFFSPLHF
TGTGCCAGCAGCCAAAACTTTTTTTCACCCCTCCACTTT
>few|TRBJ2-1|TRBD1|TRBV7-3
CASSFTGTGVYNEQFF
TGTGCCAGCAGCTTTACCGGCACAGGGGTCTACAATGAGCAGTTCTTC
>.|TRBJ2-7|.|TRBV7-3
CASSLTDRYEQYF
TGTGCCAGCAGCTTAACCGACAGGTACGAGCAGTACTTC
>few|TRBJ1-1|.|TRBV5-6
CASSLGYWMNTEAFF
TGTGCCAGCAGCTTGGGATACTGGATGAACACTGAAGCTTTCTTT
>many|TRBJ2-2|.|TRBV7-2
CASSLSLINTGELFF
TGTGCCAGCAGCTTAAGTCTCATTAACACCGGGGAGCTGTTTTTT
>few|TRBJ1-1|.|TRBV7-9
CASGEGTNTEAFF
TGTGCCAGCGGAGAGGGAACGAACACTGAAGCTTTCTTT
>many|TRBJ1-2|TRBD1|TRBV12-3/TRBV12-4
CASSLVVGTAFYGYTF
TGTGCCAGCAGTTTGGTAGTTGGGACAGCATTCTATGGCTACACCTTC
>.|TRBJ1-1|.|TRBV28
CASTTSGPEAFF
TGTGCCAGCACCACTTCGGGACCTGAAGCTTTCTTT
>few|TRBJ2-4|.|TRBV28
CAIQGAKNIQYF
TGTGCCATCCAGGGGGCCAAAAACATTCAGTACTTC
>few|TRBJ2-3|.|TRBV10-1
CASSESLLTTDTQYF
TGCGCCAGCAGTGAGTCGCTACTTACCACAGATACGCAGTATTTT
>.|TRBJ2-4|TRBD1|TRBV29-1
CTVAETGGNIQYF
TGCACCGTGGCCGAGACAGGGGGGAACATTCAGTACTTC
>.|TRBJ1-4|.|TRBV4-2
CASSRTDRTNEKLFF
TGTGCCAGCAGCCGGACCGACAGAACTAATGAAAAACTGTTTTTT
>few|TRBJ2-7|TRBD2|TRBV20-1
CSASILAGRRDEQYF
TGCAGTGCTAGCATACTAGCGGGTCGCAGGGACGAGCAGTACTTC
>many|TRBJ2-7|TRBD2|TRBV29-1
CSARLAGENYEQYF
TGCAGCGCCCGACTAGCGGGAGAGAACTACGAGCAGTACTTC
>few|TRBJ2-2|TRBD2|TRBV29-1
CSVCPSGSVDGELFF
TGCAGCGTTTGCCCTAGCGGGAGTGTGGACGGGGAGCTGTTTTTT
>.|TRBJ2-2|TRBD1|TRBV5-1
CASSLGFTGGANTGELFF
TGCGCCAGCAGCTTGGGCTTCACAGGGGGCGCGAACACCGGGGAGCTGTTTTTT
>.|TRBJ2-3|TRBD2|TRBV7-2
CASSPRLAGAGDTQYF
TGTGCCAGCAGCCCGCGACTAGCGGGAGCGGGAGATACGCAGTATTTT
>many|TRBJ2-1|.|TRBV4-2
CASSTTYNEQFF
TGTGCCAGCAGCACGACCTACAATGAGCAGTTCTTC
>medium-sized|TRBJ1-1|.|TRBV29-1
CSVSKEYTEAFF
TGCAGCGTTAGTAAAGAATACACTGAAGCTTTCTTT
>.|TRBJ2-5|.|TRBV19
CASSNYPSETTQYF
TGTGCCAGTAGTAACTACCCTAGCGAGACGACCCAGTACTTC
>.|TRBJ2-1|.|TRBV11-2
CASSLGARLPPILYNEQFF
TGTGCCAGCAGCTTAGGGGCAAGACTACCTCCTATTCTCTACAATGAGCAGTTCTTC
>.|TRBJ2-1|.|TRBV6-1
CASSEGWQNNEQFF
TGTGCCAGCAGTGAAGGGTGGCAGAACAATGAGCAGTTCTTC
>few|TRBJ2-7|TRBD2|TRBV28
CASYGGSAYEQYF
TGTGCCAGTTACGGGGGGTCCGCCTACGAGCAGTACTTC
>many|TRBJ1-1|.|TRBV29-1
CSVAYGTEAFF
TGCAGCGTTGCTTATGGCACTGAAGCTTTCTTT
>few|TRBJ2-3|TRBD2|TRBV20-1
CSANTGTSGRAGTDTQYF
TGCAGTGCTAATACCGGGACTAGCGGGAGGGCGGGCACAGATACGCAGTATTTT
>.|TRBJ1-1|.|TRBV6-2/TRBV6-3
CSSSLNTEAFF
TGCTCCAGCAGCCTTAACACTGAAGCTTTCTTT
>.|TRBJ2-7|TRBD1|TRBV9
CASSRTGTGVYEQYF
TGTGCCAGCAGCCGAACCGGGACAGGGGTGTACGAGCAGTACTTC
>many|TRBJ1-1|.|TRBV20-1
CSARASNRAGNTEAFF
TGCAGTGCTAGAGCTTCCAACAGGGCAGGGAACACTGAAGCTTTCTTT
>.|TRBJ2-2|TRBD2|TRBV5-1
CASSKKLAGVINTGELFF
TGCGCCAGCAGCAAAAAACTAGCGGGAGTGATTAACACCGGGGAGCTGTTTTTT
>many|TRBJ2-7|TRBD1|TRBV20-1
CSAIKGGQGRYEQYF
TGCAGTGCTATCAAAGGGGGACAGGGTCGCTACGAGCAGTACTTC
>.|TRBJ2-4|.|TRBV27
CASSSKNIQYF
TGTGCCAGCAGTTCCAAAAACATTCAGTACTTC
>few|TRBJ2-7|.|TRBV30
CAWSEPSYEQYF
TGTGCCTGGAGTGAACCCTCCTACGAGCAGTACTTC
>.|TRBJ1-1|.|TRBV28
CASRGPGGMNTEAFF
TGTGCCAGCAGGGGACCGGGAGGTATGAACACTGAAGCTTTCTTT
>few|TRBJ2-1|TRBD1|TRBV11-3
CASSSSGRTGLDEQFF
TGTGCCAGCAGCTCTTCGGGCCGGACAGGTCTGGATGAGCAGTTCTTC
>many|TRBJ1-3|.|TRBV18
CASSPPGRQTSGNTIYF
TGTGCCAGCTCACCACCGGGCCGACAGACCTCTGGAAACACCATATATTTT
>few|TRBJ1-1|.|TRBV3-1
CASSRGSKNTEAFF
TGTGCCAGCAGCAGGGGCTCGAAGAACACTGAAGCTTTCTTT
>few|TRBJ1-6|.|TRBV10-3
CAISELGTNSPLHF
TGTGCCATCAGTGAATTAGGGACCAATTCACCCCTCCACTTT
>.|TRBJ1-1|.|TRBV5-4
CASSSTVSTEAFF
TGTGCCAGCAGCTCGACAGTGAGCACTGAAGCTTTCTTT
>.|TRBJ2-1|.|TRBV3-1
CASSHLAGSNEQFF
TGTGCCAGCAGCCATCTAGCTGGTTCTAATGAGCAGTTCTTC
>many|TRBJ2-1|.|TRBV9
CASSVRVSSYNEQFF
TGTGCCAGCAGCGTACGCGTCAGCTCCTACAATGAGCAGTTCTTC
>.|TRBJ1-5|.|TRBV11-2
CASSLDGTVNQPQHF
TGTGCCAGCAGCTTAGATGGAACAGTCAATCAGCCCCAGCATTTT
>few|TRBJ2-5|.|TRBV4-3
CASSQVEGETQYF
TGCGCCAGCAGCCAAGTGGAGGGGGAGACCCAGTACTTC
>few|TRBJ2-7|TRBD1|TRBV5-4
CASSLAGQGFRGEQYF
TGTGCCAGCAGCTTGGCCGGACAGGGGTTCAGGGGCGAGCAGTACTTC
>.|TRBJ2-7|TRBD2|TRBV28
CASSTSGSPSYEQYF
TGTGCCAGCAGTACTAGCGGGAGTCCCTCCTACGAGCAGTACTTC
>.|TRBJ2-1|TRBD2|TRBV9
CASSTRGGGRTYNEQFF
TGTGCCAGCAGCACCCGGGGTGGCGGGAGGACCTACAATGAGCAGTTCTTC
>.|TRBJ2-7|TRBD2|TRBV12-3/TRBV12-4
CASSSSGRVLGAHYEQYF
TGTGCCAGCAGTTCTAGCGGGAGGGTCCTTGGAGCTCACTACGAGCAGTACTTC
>few|TRBJ2-7|.|TRBV14
CASSPWLEQYF
TGTGCCAGCAGCCCTTGGCTCGAGCAGTACTTC
>.|TRBJ2-2|.|TRBV29-1
CSVDVGNTGELFF
TGCAGCGTTGACGTAGGAAACACCGGGGAGCTGTTTTTT
>many|TRBJ2-1|.|TRBV7-2
CASSLDISSYNEQFF
TGTGCCAGCAGCTTGGACATCAGCTCCTACAATGAGCAGTTCTTC
>.|TRBJ1-2|.|TRBV20-1
CSAVFNYGYTF
TGCAGTGCTGTTTTCAACTATGGCTACACCTTC
>few|TRBJ2-1|TRBD2|TRBV7-8
CASSPATSGSYNEQFF
TGTGCCAGCAGCCCCGCGACTAGCGGGAGCTACAATGAGCAGTTCTTC
>.|TRBJ2-3|TRBD2|TRBV12-3/TRBV12-4
CASSPAGGATDTQYF
TGTGCCAGCAGCCCCGCGGGAGGGGCCACAGATACGCAGTATTTT
>.|TRBJ1-1|.|TRBV28
CASSVRRGNTEAFF
TGTGCCAGCAGTGTAAGACGGGGGAACACTGAAGCTTTCTTT
>many|TRBJ1-6|.|TRBV3-1
CASSQRERNSPLHF
TGTGCCAGCAGCCAGAGGGAAAGAAACTCACCCCTCCACTTT
>few|TRBJ2-5|.|TRBV29-1
CSVGQDHQYF
TGCAGCGTTGGACAGGACCACCAGTACTTC
>medium-sized|TRBJ2-1|TRBD2|TRBV11-2
CASSQVGLAGSYNEQFF
TGTGCCAGCAGCCAAGTCGGACTAGCGGGCTCCTACAATGAGCAGTTCTTC